This TCR beta chain was sequenced during a study of cytomegalovirus exposure and HLA in healthy donors. As for the study in general: The approximately 130 validation repertoires were reported in a later analysis to have been generated on the same platform as the 500 to 700 first-cohort repertoires.

V lost 5 bases and J 0 bases, leaving 14 bases between the germline ends. Germline CDR1 and CDR2: SEHNR and FQNEAQ (reference sequence). CDR3 length equals 16 residues. Turning to this clone: The antigen is not known.

Study observations and caveats: Most TCR sequences showed up rarely, but some public TCRs showed up in many donors. It was 150 to 200 TCR beta chains that were listed as cytomegalovirus-associated.

Libraries were prepared by immunoSEQ multiplex PCR; TCRdb keeps only in-frame clonotypes and omits some of them. The top ten hold more than 1% of the sample, which has roughly 63,000 clones, approximately 88% seen once. The donors belonged to the roughly 120-subject validation cohort, separate from the approximately 700-subject first cohort. Input material: PBMCs. The gene calls are TRBV7-9 and TRBJ1-3, with D tentatively TRBD1 (6 bases). This TCR derives from a woman aged 18-29 years in good health and CMV-seronegative. The CDR3 loop is CASSRGGLRSGNTIYF. CDR3 DNA sequence: TGTGCCAGCAGCCGCGGGGGGCTCCGCTCTGGAAACACCATATATTTT. Filled out from reference TRBV7-9 and TRBJ1-3, the complete variable domain reads DTGVSQNPRHKITKRGQNVTFRCDPISEHNRLYWYRQTLGQGPEFLTYFQNEAQLEKSRLLSDRFSAERPKGSFSTLEIQRTEQGDSAMYLCASSRGGLRSGNTIYFGEGSWLTVV.